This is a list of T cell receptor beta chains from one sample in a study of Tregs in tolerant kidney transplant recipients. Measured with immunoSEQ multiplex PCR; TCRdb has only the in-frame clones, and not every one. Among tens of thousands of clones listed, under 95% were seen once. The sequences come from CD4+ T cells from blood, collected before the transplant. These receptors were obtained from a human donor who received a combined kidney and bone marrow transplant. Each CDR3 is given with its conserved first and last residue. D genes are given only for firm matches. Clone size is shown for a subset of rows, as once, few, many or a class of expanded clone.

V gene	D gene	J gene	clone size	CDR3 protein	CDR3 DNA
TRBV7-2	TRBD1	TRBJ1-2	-	CASSTYRGRGASYTF	TGTGCCAGCAGCACCTACAGGGGGCGTGGGGCCAGCTACACCTTC
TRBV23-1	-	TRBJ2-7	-	CASSHPGFRELGTSSYEQYF	TGCGCCAGCAGTCACCCCGGATTTCGGGAGCTCGGGACGTCGTCCTACGAGCAGTACTTC
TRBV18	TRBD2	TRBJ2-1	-	CASSQTSSGVNEQFF	TGTGCCAGCTCCCAGACTTCTAGCGGGGTCAATGAGCAGTTCTTC
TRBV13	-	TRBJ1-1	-	CASSTIPTEAFF	TGTGCCAGCAGCACAATACCCACTGAAGCTTTCTTT
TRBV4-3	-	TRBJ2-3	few	CASSQDLDSRTDTQYF	TGCGCCAGCAGCCAAGATCTAGACTCTCGCACAGATACGCAGTATTTT
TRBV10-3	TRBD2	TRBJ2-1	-	CAISESSGRAGYNEQFF	TGTGCCATCAGTGAGTCCAGCGGGAGGGCCGGGTACAATGAGCAGTTCTTC
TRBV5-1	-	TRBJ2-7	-	CASSLRVRSYEQYF	TGCGCCAGCAGCTTGCGCGTCCGCTCCTACGAGCAGTACTTC
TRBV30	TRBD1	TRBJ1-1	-	CARETGGGLGAFF	TGTGCCAGAGAAACAGGAGGGGGCTTGGGAGCTTTCTTT
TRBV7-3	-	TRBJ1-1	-	CASSLTGVTEAFF	TGTGCCAGCAGCTTAACAGGGGTAACTGAAGCTTTCTTT
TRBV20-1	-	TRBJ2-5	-	CSASVQETQYF	TGCAGTGCTAGCGTCCAAGAGACCCAGTACTTC
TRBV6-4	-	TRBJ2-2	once	CASSTGNTGELFF	TGTGCCAGCAGTACAGGGAACACCGGGGAGCTGTTTTTT
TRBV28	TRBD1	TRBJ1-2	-	CASSPGTGFGYTF	TGTGCCAGCAGTCCCGGGACAGGGTTTGGCTACACCTTC
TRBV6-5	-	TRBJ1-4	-	CASSPGWTNEKLFF	TGTGCCAGCAGCCCGGGTTGGACTAATGAAAAACTGTTTTTT
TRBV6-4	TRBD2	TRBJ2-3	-	CASSDSRTPLAGVADTQYF	TGTGCCAGCAGTGACTCGAGGACTCCTCTAGCGGGAGTGGCAGATACGCAGTATTTT
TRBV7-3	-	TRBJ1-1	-	CASSPQGMNTEAFF	TGTGCCAGCAGCCCCCAGGGTATGAACACTGAAGCTTTCTTT
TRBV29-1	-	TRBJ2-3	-	CSVVEQLSTDTQYF	TGCAGCGTTGTAGAACAGTTAAGCACAGATACGCAGTATTTT
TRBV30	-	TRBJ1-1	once	CAWGRTAGLNTEAFF	TGTGCCTGGGGGAGGACGGCCGGCTTGAACACTGAAGCTTTCTTT
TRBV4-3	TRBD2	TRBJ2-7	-	CASSQSTSGRAYEQYF	TGCGCCAGCAGCCAATCCACTAGCGGGAGGGCGTACGAGCAGTACTTC
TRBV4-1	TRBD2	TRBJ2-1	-	CASSHNSGGTNEQFF	TGCGCCAGCAGCCATAATAGCGGGGGGACGAATGAGCAGTTCTTC